This paragraph reports one TCR beta chain. This sample was taken from a study of blood T cell repertoires in COVID-19. CDR3 size: 15 residues. Per the study methods: Nucleated cell number was recorded as an estimate derived from reference gene primer amplification. TCRdb keeps only in-frame clones here, not all; method: immunoSEQ multiplex PCR. For V, J and clone size, that table is used; D and trimming come from the DNA. The sample includes around 150,000 clones, roughly 84% of them seen just once. The sequence was collected from a man between 35 and 55 years old with acute or convalescent COVID-19. Sequencing was performed on peripheral blood. V and J are TRBV1 and TRBJ1-5; the table names TRBD1, a call not compared with the DNA. TRBV1 is described as a pseudogene. CDR3 sequence (DNA): TGCACCAGCAGAAGCAACAGGGTGGGGGATCAGCCCCAGCATTTT. Protein: CTSRSNRVGDQPQHF.